This TCR beta chain was retrieved from a study of blood T cell repertoires in COVID-19. While infection was still active, Seattle patients were enrolled and then followed longitudinally. In the original workflow: Amplification of reference gene primers was used by the study to estimate nucleated cell counts. Generated by immunoSEQ multiplex PCR, the TCRdb table keeps only in-frame clones and is missing some. V and J calls and clone size are copied from that table; D and trimming were computed from the DNA. This sample has 150,000 to 200,000 clones, with 86% found just once. The V end was cut by 0 bases, the J end by 6 bases, with 11 bases between. Germline V CDR1 and CDR2: SGHRS, YFSETQ. The CDR3 consists of 14 residues.

This chain links TRBV5-1 with TRBJ2-3; unclear D gene. Sequenced material: peripheral blood. The clonotype was recovered from a woman aged 55-70 years with COVID-19, enrolled during active disease. The CDR3 spells CASSLGGHRDTQYF. The CDR3 nucleotides read TGCGCCAGCAGCTTGGGAGGCCACCGTGATACGCAGTATTTT.